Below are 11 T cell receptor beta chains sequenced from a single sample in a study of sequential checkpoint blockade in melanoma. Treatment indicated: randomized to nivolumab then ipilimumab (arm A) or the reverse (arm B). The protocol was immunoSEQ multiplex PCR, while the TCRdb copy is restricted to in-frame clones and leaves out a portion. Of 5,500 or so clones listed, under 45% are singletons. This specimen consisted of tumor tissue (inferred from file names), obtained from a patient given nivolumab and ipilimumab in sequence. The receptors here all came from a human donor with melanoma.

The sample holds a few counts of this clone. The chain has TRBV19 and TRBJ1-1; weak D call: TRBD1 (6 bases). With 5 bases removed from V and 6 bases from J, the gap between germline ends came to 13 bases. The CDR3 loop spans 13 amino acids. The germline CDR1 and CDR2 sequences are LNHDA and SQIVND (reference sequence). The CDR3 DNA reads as TGTGCCAGTAGTCTCTCAGGGGTGGCTGAAGCTTTCTTT. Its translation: CASSLSGVAEAFF.

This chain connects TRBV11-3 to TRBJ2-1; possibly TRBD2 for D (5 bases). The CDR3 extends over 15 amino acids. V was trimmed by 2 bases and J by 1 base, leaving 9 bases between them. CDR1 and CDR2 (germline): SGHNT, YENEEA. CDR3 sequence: CASSLYSGSYNEQFF. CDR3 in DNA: TGTGCCAGCAGCTTATACAGCGGATCCTACAATGAGCAGTTCTTC.

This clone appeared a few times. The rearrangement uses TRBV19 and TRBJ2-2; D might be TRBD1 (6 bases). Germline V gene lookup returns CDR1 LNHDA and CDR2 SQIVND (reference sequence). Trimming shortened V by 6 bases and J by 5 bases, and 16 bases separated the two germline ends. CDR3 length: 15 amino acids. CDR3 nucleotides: TGTGCCAGTAGGATCGGGACACTTCTAACCGGGGAGCTGTTTTTT. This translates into CASRIGTLLTGELFF.

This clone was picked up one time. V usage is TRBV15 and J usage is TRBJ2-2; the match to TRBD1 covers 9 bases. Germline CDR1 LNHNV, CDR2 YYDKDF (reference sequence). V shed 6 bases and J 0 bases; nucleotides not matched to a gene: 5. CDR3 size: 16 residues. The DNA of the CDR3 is TGTGCCACCAGACGGACAGGGGCGTCGAACACCGGGGAGCTGTTTTTT. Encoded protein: CATRRTGASNTGELFF.

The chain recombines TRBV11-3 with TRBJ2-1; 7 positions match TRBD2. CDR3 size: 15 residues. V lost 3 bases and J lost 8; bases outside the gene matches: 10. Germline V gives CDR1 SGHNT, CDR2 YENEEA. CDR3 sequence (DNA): TGTGCCAGCAGCTTCGAGGGACTACTATTCGATGAGCAGTTCTTC. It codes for CASSFEGLLFDEQFF.

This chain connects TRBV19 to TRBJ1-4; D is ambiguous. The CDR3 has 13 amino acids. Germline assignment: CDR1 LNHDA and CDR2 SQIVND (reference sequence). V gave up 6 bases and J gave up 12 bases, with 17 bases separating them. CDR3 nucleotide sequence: TGTGCCAGTAGGGGCTTTAGTATGCGGGAACTGTTTTTT. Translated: CASRGFSMRELFF. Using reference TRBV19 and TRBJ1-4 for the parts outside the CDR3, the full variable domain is DGGITQSPKYLFRKEGQNVTLSCEQNLNHDAMYWYRQDPGQGLRLIYYSQIVNDFQKGDIAEGYSVSREKKESFPLTVTSAQKNPTAFYLCASRGFSMRELFFGSGTQLSVL.

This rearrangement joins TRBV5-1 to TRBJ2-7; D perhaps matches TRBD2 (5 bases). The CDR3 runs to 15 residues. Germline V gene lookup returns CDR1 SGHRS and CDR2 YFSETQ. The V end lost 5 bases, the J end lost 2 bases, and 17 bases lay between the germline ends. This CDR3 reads CASSHTPRATYEQYF. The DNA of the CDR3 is TGCGCCAGCAGTCACACCCCGAGGGCTACCTACGAGCAGTACTTC.

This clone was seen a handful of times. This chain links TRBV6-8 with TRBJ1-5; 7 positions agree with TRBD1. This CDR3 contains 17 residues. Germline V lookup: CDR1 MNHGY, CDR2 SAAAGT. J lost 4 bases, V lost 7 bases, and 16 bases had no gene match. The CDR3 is CASTRDPTGVLNQPQHF. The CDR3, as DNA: TGTGCCAGCACCCGAGATCCAACAGGGGTTCTGAATCAGCCCCAGCATTTT.

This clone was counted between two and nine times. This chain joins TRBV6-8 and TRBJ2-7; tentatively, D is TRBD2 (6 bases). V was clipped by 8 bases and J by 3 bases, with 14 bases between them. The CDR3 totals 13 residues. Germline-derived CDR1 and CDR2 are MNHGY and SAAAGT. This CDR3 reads CASPCQRVYEQYF. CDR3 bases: TGTGCCAGCCCTTGTCAGCGGGTCTACGAGCAGTACTTC.

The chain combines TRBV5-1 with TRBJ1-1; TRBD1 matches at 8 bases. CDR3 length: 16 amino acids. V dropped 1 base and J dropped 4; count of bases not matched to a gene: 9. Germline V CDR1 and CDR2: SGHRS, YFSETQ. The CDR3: CASSLWPGGISTEAFF. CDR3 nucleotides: TGCGCCAGCAGCTTGTGGCCAGGGGGCATTAGCACTGAAGCTTTCTTT. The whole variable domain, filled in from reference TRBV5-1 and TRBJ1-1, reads KAGVTQTPRYLIKTRGQQVTLSCSPISGHRSVSWYQQTPGQGLQFLFEYFSETQRNKGNFPGRFSGRQFSNSRSEMNVSTLELGDSALYLCASSLWPGGISTEAFFGQGTRLTVV.

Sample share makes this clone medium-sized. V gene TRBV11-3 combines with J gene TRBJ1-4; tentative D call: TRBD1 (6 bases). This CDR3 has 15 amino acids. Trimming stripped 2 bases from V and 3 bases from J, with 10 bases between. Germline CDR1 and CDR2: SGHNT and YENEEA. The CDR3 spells CASSLSGAANEKLFF. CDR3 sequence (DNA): TGTGCCAGCAGCTTATCGGGGGCTGCTAATGAAAAACTGTTTTTT.